This T cell receptor beta chain was captured in a study of OX40 agonist ivuxolimab in advanced cancers. Study overall: Subjects had a mean age of about 60 years, with a range of 23 to 79; almost 85% were male. Two patients with cutaneous melanoma and one with hepatocellular carcinoma, three in total, showed partial responses. Findings and limits, study-wide: Mean expanded clone counts were higher in CD8+ than CD4+ T cells. Partial responders dosed at 0.1-3.0 mg/kg displayed clonal expansion ranking among the lowest.

Of note for this clone: What it binds is unknown.

The V and J ends lost 3 bases and 2 bases respectively, with 1 base between them. This CDR3 is built from 12 residues. The germline gives CDR1 WNHNN, CDR2 SYGVQD (reference sequence). Repertoires were generated with immunoSEQ multiplex PCR, while TCRdb's copy carries only in-frame clones and drops some. Here the sample spans tens of thousands of clones, 80% to 90% being singletons. The genes are TRBV10-1 and TRBJ2-2; the D is unclear. This TCR derives from an adult with an advanced solid tumor such as melanoma, head and neck, liver or kidney cancer. This specimen was CD4+ or CD8+ T cells sorted from blood, taken in a trial of the OX40 agonist ivuxolimab. CDR3 nucleotide sequence: TGCGCCAGCAGTGAAAACACCGGGGAGCTGTTTTTT. Translation gives CASSENTGELFF.